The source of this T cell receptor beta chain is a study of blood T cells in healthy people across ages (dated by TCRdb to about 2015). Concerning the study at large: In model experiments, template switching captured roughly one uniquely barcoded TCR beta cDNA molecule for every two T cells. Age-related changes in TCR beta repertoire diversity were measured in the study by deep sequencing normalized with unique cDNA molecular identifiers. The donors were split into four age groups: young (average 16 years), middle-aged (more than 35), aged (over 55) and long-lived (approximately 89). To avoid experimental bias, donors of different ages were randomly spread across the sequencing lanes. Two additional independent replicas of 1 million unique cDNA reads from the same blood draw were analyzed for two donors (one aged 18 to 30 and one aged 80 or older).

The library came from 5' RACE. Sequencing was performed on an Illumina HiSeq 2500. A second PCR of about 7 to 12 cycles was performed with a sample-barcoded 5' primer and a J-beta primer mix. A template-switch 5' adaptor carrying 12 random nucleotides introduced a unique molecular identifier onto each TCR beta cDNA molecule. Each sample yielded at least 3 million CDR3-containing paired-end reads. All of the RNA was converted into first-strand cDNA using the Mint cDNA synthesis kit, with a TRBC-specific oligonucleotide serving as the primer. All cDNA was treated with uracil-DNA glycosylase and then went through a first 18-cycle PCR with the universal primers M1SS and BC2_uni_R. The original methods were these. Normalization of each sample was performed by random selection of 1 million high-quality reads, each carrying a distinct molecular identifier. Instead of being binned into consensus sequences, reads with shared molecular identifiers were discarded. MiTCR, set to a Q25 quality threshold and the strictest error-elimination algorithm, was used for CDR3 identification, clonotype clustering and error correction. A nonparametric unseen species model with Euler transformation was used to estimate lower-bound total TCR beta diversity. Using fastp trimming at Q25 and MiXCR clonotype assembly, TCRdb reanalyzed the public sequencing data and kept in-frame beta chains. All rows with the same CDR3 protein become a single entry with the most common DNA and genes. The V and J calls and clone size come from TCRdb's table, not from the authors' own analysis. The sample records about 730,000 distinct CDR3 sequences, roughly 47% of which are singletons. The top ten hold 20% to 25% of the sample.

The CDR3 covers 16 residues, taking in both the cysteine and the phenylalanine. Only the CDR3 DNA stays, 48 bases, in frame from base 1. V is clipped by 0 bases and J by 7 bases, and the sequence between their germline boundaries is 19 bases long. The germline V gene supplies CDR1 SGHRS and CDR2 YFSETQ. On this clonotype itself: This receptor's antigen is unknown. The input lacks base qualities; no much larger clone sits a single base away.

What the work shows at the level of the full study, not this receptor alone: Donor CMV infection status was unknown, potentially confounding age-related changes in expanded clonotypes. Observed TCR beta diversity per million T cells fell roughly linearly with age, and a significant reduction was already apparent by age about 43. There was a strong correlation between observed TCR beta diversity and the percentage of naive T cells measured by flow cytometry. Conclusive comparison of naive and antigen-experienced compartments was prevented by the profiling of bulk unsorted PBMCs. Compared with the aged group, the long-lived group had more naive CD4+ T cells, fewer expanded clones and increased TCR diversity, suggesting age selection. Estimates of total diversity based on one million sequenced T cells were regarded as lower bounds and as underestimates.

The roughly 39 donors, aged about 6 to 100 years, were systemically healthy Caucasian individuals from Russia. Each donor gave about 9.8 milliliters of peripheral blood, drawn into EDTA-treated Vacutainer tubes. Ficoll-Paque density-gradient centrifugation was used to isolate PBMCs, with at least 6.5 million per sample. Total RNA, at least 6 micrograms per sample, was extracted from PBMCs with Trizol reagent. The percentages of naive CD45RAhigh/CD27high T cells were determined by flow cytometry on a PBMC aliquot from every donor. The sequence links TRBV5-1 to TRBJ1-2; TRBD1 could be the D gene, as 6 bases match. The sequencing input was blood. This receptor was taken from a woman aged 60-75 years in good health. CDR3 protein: CASSLAEQGLLSGYTF. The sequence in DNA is TGCGCCAGCAGCTTGGCCGAACAGGGTCTTCTGTCTGGCTACACCTTC.